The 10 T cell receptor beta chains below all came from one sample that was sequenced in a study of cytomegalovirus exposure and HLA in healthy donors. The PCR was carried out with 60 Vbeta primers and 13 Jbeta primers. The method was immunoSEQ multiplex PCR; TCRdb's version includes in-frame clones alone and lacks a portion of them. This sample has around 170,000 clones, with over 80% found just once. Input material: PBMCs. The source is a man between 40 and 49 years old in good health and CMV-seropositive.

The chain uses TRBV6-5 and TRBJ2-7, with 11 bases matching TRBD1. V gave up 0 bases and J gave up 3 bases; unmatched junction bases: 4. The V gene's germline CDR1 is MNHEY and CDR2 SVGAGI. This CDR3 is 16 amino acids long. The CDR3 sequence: CASSYSPGQGDYEQYF. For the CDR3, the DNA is TGTGCCAGCAGTTACTCCCCGGGACAGGGGGACTACGAGCAGTACTTC.

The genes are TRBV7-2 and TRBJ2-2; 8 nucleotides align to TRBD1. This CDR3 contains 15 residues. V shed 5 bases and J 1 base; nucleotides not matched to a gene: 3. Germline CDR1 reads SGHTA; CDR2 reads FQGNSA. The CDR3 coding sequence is TGTGCCAGCAGCCCTGGACAGGGGAACACCGGGGAGCTGTTTTTT. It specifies CASSPGQGNTGELFF.

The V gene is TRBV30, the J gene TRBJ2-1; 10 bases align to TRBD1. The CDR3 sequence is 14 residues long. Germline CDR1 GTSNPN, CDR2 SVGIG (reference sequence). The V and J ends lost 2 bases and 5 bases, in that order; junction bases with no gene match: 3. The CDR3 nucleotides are TGTGCCTGGAGTTGGGGGACAGGGGACAATGAGCAGTTCTTC. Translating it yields CAWSWGTGDNEQFF.

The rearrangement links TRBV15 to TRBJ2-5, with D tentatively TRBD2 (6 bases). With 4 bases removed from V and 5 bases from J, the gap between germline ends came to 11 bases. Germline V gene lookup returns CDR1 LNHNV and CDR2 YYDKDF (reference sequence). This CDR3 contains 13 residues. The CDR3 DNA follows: TGTGCCACCAGCACCGCGGGGAGGGAGACCCAGTACTTC. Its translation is CATSTAGRETQYF.

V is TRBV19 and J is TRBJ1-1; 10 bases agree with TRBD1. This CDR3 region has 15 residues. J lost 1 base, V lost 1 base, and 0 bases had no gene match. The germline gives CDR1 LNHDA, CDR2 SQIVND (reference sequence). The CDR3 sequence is CASSIGTGGNTEAFF. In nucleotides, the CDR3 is TGTGCCAGTAGTATAGGGACAGGGGGGAACACTGAAGCTTTCTTT.

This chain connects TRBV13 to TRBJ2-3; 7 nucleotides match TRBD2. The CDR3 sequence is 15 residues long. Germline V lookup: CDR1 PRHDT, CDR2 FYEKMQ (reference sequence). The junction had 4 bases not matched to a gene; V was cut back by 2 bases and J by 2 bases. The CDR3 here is CASSLWGGTTDTQYF. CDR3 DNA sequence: TGTGCCAGCAGCTTATGGGGGGGAACCACAGATACGCAGTATTTT. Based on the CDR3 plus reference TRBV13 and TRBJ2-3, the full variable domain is AAGVIQSPRHLIKEKRETATLKCYPIPRHDTVYWYQQGPGQDPQFLISFYEKMQSDKGSIPDRFSAQQFSDYHSELNMSSLELGDSALYFCASSLWGGTTDTQYFGPGTRLTVL.

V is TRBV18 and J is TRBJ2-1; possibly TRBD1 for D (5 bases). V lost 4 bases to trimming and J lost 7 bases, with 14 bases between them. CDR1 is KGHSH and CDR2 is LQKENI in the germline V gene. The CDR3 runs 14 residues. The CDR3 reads CASSQVGPRNEQFF. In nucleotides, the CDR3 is TGTGCCAGCTCACAAGTGGGGCCTCGTAATGAGCAGTTCTTC.

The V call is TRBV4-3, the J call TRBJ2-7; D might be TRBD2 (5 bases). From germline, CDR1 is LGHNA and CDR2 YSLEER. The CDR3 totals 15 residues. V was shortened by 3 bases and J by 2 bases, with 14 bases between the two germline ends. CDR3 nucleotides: TGCGCCAGCAGCCATGAACTCTCGGGAACCTACGAGCAGTACTTC. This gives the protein CASSHELSGTYEQYF.

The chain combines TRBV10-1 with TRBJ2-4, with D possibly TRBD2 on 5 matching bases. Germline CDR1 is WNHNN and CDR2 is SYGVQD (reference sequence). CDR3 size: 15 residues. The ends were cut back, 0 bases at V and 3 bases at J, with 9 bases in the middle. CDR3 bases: TGCGCCAGCAGTGAGTCGAGGGTTCTCAAAAACATTCAGTACTTC. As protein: CASSESRVLKNIQYF.

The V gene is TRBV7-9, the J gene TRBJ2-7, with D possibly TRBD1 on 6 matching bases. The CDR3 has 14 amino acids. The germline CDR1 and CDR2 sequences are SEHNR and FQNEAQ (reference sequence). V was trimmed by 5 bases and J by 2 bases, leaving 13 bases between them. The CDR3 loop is CASSPRGSPYEQYF. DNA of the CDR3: TGTGCCAGCAGCCCGAGGGGGTCCCCCTACGAGCAGTACTTC.